The entry that follows covers one T cell receptor beta chain sequence. Germline V gene sequence: CDR1 SQVTM, CDR2 ANQGSEA. The CDR3 spans 13 residues. Primers used in a second PCR of roughly 7 to 12 cycles were a sample-barcoded 5' primer and a J-beta primer mix. TCRdb re-called the 5' RACE reads with MiXCR, one entry per CDR3 protein. The sample shows approximately 810,000 distinct CDR3 sequences, more than 25% of them seen only once. The data are from a study of blood T cells in healthy people across ages. The TCR comes from an elderly woman in good health. The chain combines TRBV29-1 with TRBJ1-1, with TRBD1 as a possible D gene (6 bases). The source material was blood. Here the CDR3 reads CAGAPQMNTEAFF. The CDR3 DNA reads TGCGCAGGGGCCCCCCAAATGAACACTGAAGCTTTCTTT.